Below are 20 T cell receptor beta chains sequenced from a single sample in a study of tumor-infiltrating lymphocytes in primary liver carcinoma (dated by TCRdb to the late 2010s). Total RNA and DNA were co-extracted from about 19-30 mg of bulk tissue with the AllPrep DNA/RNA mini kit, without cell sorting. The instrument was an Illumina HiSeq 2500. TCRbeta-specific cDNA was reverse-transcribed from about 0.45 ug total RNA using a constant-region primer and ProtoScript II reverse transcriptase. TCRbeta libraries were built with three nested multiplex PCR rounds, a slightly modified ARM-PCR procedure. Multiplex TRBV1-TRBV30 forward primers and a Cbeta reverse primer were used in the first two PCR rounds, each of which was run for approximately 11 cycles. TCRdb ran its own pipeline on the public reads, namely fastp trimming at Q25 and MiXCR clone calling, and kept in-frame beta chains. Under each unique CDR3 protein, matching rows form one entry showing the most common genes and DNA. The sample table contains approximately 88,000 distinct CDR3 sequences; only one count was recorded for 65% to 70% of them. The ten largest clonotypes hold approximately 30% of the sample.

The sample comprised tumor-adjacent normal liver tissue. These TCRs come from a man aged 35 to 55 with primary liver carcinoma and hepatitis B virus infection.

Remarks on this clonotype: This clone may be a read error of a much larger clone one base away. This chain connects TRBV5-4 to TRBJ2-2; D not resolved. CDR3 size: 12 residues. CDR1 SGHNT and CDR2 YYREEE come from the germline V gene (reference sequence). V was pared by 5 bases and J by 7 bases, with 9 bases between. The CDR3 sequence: CASRSLSGELFF. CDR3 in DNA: TGTGCCAGCAGGTCCCTCAGCGGGGAGCTGTTTTTT.

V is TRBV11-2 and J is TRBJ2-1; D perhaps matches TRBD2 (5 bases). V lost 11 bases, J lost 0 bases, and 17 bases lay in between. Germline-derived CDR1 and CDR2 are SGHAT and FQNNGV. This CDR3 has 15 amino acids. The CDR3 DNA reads TGTGCCGGCGGTCCTAGCACGAGCTCCTACAATGAGCAGTTCTTC. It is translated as CAGGPSTSSYNEQFF. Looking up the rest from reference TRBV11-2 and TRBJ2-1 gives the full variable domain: EAGVAQSPRYKIIEKRQSVAFWCNPISGHATLYWYQQILGQGPKLLIQFQNNGVVDDSQLPKDRFSAERLKGVDSTLKIQPAKLEDSAVYLCAGGPSTSSYNEQFFGPGTRLTVL.

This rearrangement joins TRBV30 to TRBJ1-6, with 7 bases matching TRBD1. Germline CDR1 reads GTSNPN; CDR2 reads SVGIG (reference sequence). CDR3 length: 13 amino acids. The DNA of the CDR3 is TGTGTCCGGGAGGGACAGAATAATTCACCCCTCCACTTT. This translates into CVREGQNNSPLHF.

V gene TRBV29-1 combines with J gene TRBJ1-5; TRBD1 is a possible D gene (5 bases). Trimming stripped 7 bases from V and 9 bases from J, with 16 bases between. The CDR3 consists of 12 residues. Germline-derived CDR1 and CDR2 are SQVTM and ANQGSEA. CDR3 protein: CSAVTSQGPQHF. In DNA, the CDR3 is TGCAGCGCTGTGACATCCCAGGGGCCCCAGCATTTT.

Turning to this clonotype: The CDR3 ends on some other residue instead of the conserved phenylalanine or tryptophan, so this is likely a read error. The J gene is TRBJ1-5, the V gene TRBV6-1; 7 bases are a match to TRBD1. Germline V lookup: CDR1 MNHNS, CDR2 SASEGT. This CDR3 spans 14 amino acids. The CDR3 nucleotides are TGTGCCAGTAGTGAAAGAGGACAGGATCAGCCCCAGCATTCT. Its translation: CASSERGQDQPQHS.

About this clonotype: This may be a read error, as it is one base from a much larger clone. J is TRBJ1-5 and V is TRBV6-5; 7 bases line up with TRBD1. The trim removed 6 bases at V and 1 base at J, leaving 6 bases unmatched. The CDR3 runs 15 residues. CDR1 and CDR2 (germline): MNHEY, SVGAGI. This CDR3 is CASRGQWASNQPQHF. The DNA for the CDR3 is TGTGCCAGCAGGGGACAGTGGGCGAGCAATCAGCCCCAGCATTTT.

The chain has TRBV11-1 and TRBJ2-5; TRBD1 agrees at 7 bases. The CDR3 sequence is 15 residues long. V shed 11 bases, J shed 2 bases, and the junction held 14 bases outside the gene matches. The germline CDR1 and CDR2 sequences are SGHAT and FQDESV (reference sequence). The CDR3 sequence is CAGNLGGQQQETQYF. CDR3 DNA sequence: TGTGCCGGCAACTTAGGGGGACAGCAACAAGAGACCCAGTACTTC. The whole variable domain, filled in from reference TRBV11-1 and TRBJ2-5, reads EAEVAQSPRYKITEKSQAVAFWCDPISGHATLYWYRQILGQGPELLVQFQDESVVDDSQLPKDRFSAERLKGVDSTLKIQPAELGDSAMYLCAGNLGGQQQETQYFGPGTRLLVL.

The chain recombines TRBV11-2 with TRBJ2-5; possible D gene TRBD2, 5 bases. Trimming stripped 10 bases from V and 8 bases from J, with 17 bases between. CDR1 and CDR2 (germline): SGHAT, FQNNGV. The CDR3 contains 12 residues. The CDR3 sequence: CANGLMGDTQYF. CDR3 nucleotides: TGTGCCAACGGCTTAATGGGAGACACCCAGTACTTC. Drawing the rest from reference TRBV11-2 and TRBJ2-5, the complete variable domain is EAGVAQSPRYKIIEKRQSVAFWCNPISGHATLYWYQQILGQGPKLLIQFQNNGVVDDSQLPKDRFSAERLKGVDSTLKIQPAKLEDSAVYLCANGLMGDTQYFGPGTRLLVL.

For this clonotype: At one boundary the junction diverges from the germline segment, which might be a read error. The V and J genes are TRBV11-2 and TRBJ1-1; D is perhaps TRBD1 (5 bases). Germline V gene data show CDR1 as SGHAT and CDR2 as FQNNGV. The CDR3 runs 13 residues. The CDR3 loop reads CASTLDKGMEAFF. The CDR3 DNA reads TGTGCCAGCACCTTAGACAAGGGGATGGAAGCTTTCTTT.

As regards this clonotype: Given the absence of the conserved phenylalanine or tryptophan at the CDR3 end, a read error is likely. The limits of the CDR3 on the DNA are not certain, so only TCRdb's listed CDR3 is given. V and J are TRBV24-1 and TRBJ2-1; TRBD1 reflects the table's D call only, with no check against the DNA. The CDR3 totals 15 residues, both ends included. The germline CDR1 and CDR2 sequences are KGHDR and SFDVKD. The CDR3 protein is CATSATGTGHNEQSI.

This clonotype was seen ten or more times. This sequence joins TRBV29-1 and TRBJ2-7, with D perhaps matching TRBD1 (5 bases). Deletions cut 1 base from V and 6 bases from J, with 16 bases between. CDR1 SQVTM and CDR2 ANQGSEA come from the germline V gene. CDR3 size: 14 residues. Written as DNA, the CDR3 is TGCAGCGTTGAAGGGACATCCCCTTCGAGCGAGCAGTACTTC. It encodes CSVEGTSPSSEQYF.

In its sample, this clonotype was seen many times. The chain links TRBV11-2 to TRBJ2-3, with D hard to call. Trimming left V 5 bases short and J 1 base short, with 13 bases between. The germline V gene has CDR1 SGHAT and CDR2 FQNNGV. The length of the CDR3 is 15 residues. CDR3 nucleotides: TGTGCCAGCAGCCAAGGAACTCCAGGCACAGATACGCAGTATTTT. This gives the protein CASSQGTPGTDTQYF.

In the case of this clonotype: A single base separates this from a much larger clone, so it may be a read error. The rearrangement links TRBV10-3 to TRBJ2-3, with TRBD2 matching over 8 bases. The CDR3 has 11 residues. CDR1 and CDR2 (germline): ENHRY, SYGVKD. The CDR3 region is CASRGGDMQYF. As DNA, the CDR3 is TGTGCCTCCCGGGGGGGAGATATGCAGTATTTT.

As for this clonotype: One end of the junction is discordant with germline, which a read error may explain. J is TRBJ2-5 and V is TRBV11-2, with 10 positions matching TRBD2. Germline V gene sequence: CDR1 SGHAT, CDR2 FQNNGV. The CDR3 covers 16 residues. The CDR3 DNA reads TGTGCCAGCAGCTCTAGCGGGAGAATATACCAAGGGACCCAGTACTTC. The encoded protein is CASSSSGRIYQGTQYF.

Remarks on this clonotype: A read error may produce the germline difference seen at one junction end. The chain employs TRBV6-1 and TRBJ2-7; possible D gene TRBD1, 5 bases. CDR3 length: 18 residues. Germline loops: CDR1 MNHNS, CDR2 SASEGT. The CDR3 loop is CASSATGGWRLISYEHYF. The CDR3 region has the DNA TGTGCCAGCAGTGCTACAGGCGGCTGGCGCCTGATCTCCTACGAGCACTACTTC.

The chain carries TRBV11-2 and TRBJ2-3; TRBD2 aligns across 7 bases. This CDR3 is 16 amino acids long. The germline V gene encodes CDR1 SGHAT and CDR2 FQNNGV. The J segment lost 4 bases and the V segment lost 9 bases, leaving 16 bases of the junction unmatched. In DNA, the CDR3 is TGTGCCAGAAGCCCCCCGACTAGCTGCAGCTCAGATACGCAGTATTTT. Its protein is CARSPPTSCSSDTQYF.

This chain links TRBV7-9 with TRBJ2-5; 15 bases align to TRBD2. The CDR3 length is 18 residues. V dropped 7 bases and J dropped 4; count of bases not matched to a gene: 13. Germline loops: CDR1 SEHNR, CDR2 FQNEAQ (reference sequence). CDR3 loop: CASNPNSGLAGGRETQYF. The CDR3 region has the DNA TGTGCCAGCAACCCAAATTCGGGACTAGCGGGAGGCCGAGAGACCCAGTACTTC.

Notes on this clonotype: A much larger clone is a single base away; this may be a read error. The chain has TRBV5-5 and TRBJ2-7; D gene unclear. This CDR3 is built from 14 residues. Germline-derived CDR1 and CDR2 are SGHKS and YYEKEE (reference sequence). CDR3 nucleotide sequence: TGTGCCAGCAGCTTAAGTGAGACTTGGTACGAGCATTACTTC. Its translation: CASSLSETWYEHYF.

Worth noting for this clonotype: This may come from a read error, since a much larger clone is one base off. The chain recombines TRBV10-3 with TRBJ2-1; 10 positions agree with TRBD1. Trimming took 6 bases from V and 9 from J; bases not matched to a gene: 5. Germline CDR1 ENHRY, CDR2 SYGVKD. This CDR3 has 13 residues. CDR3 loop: CAIRGQGSSEQFF. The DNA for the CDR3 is TGTGCCATCAGGGGACAGGGGTCTAGTGAGCAGTTCTTC.

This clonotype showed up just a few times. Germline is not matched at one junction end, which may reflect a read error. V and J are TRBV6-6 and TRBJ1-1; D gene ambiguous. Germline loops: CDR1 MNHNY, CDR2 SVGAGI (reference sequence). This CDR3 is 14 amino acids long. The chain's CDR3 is CASSYSPLGTEAFF. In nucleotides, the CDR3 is TGTGCCAGTAGTTACTCACCCCTCGGAACTGAAGCTTTCTTT.